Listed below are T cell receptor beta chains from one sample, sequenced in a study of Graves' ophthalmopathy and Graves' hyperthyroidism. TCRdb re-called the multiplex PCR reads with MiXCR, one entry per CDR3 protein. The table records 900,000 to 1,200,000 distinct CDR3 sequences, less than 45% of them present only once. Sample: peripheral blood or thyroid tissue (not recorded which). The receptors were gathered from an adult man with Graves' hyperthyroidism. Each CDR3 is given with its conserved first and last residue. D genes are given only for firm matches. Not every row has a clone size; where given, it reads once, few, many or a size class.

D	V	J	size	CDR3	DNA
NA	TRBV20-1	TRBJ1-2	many	CSALGTANYGYTF	TGCAGTGCCCTCGGGACGGCGAACTATGGCTACACCTTC
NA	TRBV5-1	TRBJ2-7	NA	CASSDAGATELYF	TGCGCCAGCAGCGACGCCGGGGCGACGGAGCTGTACTTC
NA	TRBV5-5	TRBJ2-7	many	CASSLVAGWYYEQYF	TGTGCCAGCAGCTTGGTTGCTGGATGGTACTACGAGCAGTACTTC
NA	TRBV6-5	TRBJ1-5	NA	CAMGQPQHF	TGTGCCATGGGTCAGCCCCAGCATTTT
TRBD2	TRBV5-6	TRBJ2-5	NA	CASSGTNEETQYF	TGTGCCAGCAGCGGGACTAACGAAGAGACCCAGTACTTC
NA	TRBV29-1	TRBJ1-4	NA	CSVDRGRYEKLFF	TGCAGCGTTGATCGAGGGCGGTATGAAAAACTGTTTTTT
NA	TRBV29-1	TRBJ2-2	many	CSVELGHSNTGELFF	TGCAGCGTTGAACTGGGACATTCGAACACCGGGGAGCTGTTTTTT
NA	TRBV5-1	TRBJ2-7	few	CASTREGQIYEQYF	TGCGCCAGCACACGGGAAGGACAGATCTACGAGCAGTACTTC
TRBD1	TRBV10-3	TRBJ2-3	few	CAISGTGGDTQYF	TGTGCCATCAGTGGCACAGGGGGAGATACGCAGTATTTT
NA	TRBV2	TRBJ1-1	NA	CASSPLLLNTEAFF	TGTGCCAGCAGTCCCCTGCTCCTGAACACTGAAGCTTTCTTT
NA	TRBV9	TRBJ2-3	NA	CASSAGGETADTQYF	TGTGCCAGCAGCGCAGGGGGGGAGACGGCAGATACGCAGTATTTT
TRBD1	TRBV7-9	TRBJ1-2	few	CASRAGTGIYGYTF	TGTGCCAGCAGGGCCGGGACAGGGATTTATGGCTACACCTTC
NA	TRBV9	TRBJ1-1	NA	CASSTEGRVTEAFF	TGTGCCAGCAGCACGGAGGGGAGGGTGACTGAAGCTTTCTTT
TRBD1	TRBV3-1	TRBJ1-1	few	CASSQKVTGRAFF	TGTGCCAGCAGCCAAAAAGTGACAGGGAGAGCTTTCTTT
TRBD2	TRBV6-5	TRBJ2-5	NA	CASRPSGVETQYF	TGTGCCAGCAGACCCAGCGGGGTGGAGACCCAGTACTTC
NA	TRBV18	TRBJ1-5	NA	CASSPEIGNQPQHF	TGTGCCAGCTCACCAGAGATCGGGAATCAGCCCCAGCATTTT
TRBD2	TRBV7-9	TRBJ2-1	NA	CASSQRGNEQFF	TGTGCCAGCAGCCAGCGGGGCAATGAGCAGTTCTTC
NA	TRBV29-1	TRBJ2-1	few	CSVEDPFSYEQFF	TGCAGCGTTGAAGATCCCTTTTCCTACGAGCAGTTCTTC
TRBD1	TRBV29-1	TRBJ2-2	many	CSVRTGGDAGELFF	TGCAGCGTTCGAACAGGGGGCGACGCCGGGGAGCTGTTTTTT
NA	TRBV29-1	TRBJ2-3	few	CSVEQGTDTQYF	TGCAGCGTTGAACAGGGGACAGATACGCAGTATTTT
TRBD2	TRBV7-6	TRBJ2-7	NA	CASSLVRGNGYEQYF	TGTGCCAGCAGCTTAGTGCGGGGGAACGGCTACGAGCAGTACTTC
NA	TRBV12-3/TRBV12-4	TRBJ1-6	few	CASSFGRDSPLHF	TGTGCCAGCAGTTTTGGTAGGGACTCACCCCTCCACTTT
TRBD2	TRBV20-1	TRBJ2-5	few	CSASGRAYETQYF	TGCAGTGCTAGCGGGAGGGCCTATGAGACCCAGTACTTC
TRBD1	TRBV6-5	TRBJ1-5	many	CASSGQGKNQPQHF	TGTGCCAGCAGTGGACAGGGGAAGAATCAGCCCCAGCATTTT
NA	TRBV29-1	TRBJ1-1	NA	CSLEQGRTEAFF	TGCAGCTTAGAGCAGGGGCGCACTGAAGCTTTCTTT
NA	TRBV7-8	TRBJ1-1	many	CASSSRLRGLSNEAFF	TGTGCCAGCAGCTCAAGATTGAGAGGGCTCAGTAACGAAGCTTTCTTT
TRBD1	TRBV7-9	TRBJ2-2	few	CASTPDRAERGYTGELFF	TGTGCCAGCACCCCTGACAGGGCGGAAAGGGGCTACACCGGGGAGCTGTTTTTT
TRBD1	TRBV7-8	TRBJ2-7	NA	CASSQGQGRPNEQYF	TGTGCCAGCAGCCAGGGACAGGGGCGGCCGAACGAGCAGTACTTC
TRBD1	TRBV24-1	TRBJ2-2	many	CATSDLRGRKGTGELFF	TGTGCCACCAGTGATTTGAGGGGGCGCAAAGGGACCGGGGAGCTGTTTTTT
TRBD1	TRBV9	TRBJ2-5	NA	CASSVETGKEEKTQYF	TGTGCCAGCAGCGTAGAGACAGGGAAAGAAGAGAAGACCCAGTACTTC
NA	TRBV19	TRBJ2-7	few	CASSPGPVAYEQYF	TGTGCCAGTAGTCCCGGACCCGTTGCCTACGAGCAGTACTTC
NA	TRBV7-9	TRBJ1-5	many	CASSLDGGANQPQHF	TGTGCCAGCAGCTTAGATGGAGGGGCAAATCAGCCCCAGCATTTT
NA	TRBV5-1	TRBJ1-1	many	CASSLGHLGGSTEAFF	TGCGCCAGCAGCTTGGGTCATTTAGGGGGAAGCACTGAAGCTTTCTTT
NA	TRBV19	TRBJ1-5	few	CASSKADYSNQPQHF	TGTGCCAGTAGTAAGGCAGACTATAGCAATCAGCCCCAGCATTTT
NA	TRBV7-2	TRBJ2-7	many	CASIPAWVSPHEQYF	TGTGCCAGCATCCCTGCTTGGGTTTCACCACACGAGCAGTACTTC
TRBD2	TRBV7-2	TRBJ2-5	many	CASSFGGRVGETQYF	TGTGCCAGCAGCTTCGGCGGGAGGGTAGGAGAGACCCAGTACTTC
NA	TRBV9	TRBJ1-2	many	CASSVGRGTNYGYTF	TGTGCCAGCAGCGTAGGTCGAGGGACTAACTATGGCTACACCTTC
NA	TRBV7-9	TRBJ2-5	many	CASSYFQGRETQYF	TGTGCCAGCAGCTACTTTCAGGGGAGAGAGACCCAGTACTTC
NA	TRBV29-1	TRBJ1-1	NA	CSVVREGIAFF	TGCAGCGTTGTGAGGGAAGGGATTGCTTTCTTT
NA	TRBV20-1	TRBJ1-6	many	CSASLLDLGPSYVILHF	TGCAGTGCTAGCCTCCTAGACTTGGGACCCAGTTACGTAATCCTCCACTTT
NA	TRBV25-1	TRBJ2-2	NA	CARRGGGANTGELFF	TGTGCCAGACGAGGCGGAGGCGCGAACACCGGGGAGCTGTTTTTT
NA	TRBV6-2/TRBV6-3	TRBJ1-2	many	CASRSRRGRYGYTF	TGTGCCAGCAGATCCCGCCGGGGGCGATATGGCTACACCTTC
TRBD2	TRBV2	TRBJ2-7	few	CASSAMGLASSEQYF	TGTGCCAGCAGCGCAATGGGACTAGCGTCATCCGAGCAGTACTTC
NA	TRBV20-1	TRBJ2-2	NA	CSAREMFSHISANTGELFF	TGCAGTGCTAGAGAAATGTTTAGTCACATTTCAGCCAACACCGGGGAGCTGTTTTTT
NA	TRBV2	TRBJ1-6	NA	CASSEGRNSPLHF	TGTGCCAGCAGTGAGGGTAGGAATTCACCCCTCCACTTT
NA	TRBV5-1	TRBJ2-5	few	CASSLVGGLEETQYF	TGCGCCAGCAGCTTGGTTGGGGGGCTGGAAGAGACCCAGTACTTC